Sequencing of this TCR beta chain was carried out in a study of post-analysis software for immune sequencing data. At the level of the study: Disease courses included relapsing-remitting, secondary progressive and progressive-relapsing multiple sclerosis.

Study outcomes and limitations: Patients showed TRBV5-6, TRBV5-1 and TRBV20-1 among five TRBV segments more frequent than in controls. Diversity measured as normalized Chao1 was significantly lower in multiple sclerosis patients than in controls.

TCR beta cDNA libraries included unique molecular identifiers. Input of 1 to 10 million T cells yielded 400,000 to 550,000 cDNA molecules. MiXCR was run by TCRdb on the PCR reads, yielding one entry per CDR3 protein. This table has 650,000 to 850,000 distinct CDR3 sequences, approximately 44% appearing once. As concerns this clonotype: What it recognizes is unknown.

V lost 1 base and J lost 1, with 11 bases in between. Germline V gene lookup returns CDR1 MDHEN and CDR2 SYDVKM. This CDR3 has 15 amino acids. Sequenced sample: blood. The chain combines TRBV28 with TRBJ2-7, with D perhaps TRBD2 (6 bases). The sequence was obtained from a girl aged 10 to 17 with multiple sclerosis. CDR3: CASSLLPGTSYEQYF. As DNA, the CDR3 is TGTGCCAGCAGTTTATTACCCGGGACTTCCTACGAGCAGTACTTC.